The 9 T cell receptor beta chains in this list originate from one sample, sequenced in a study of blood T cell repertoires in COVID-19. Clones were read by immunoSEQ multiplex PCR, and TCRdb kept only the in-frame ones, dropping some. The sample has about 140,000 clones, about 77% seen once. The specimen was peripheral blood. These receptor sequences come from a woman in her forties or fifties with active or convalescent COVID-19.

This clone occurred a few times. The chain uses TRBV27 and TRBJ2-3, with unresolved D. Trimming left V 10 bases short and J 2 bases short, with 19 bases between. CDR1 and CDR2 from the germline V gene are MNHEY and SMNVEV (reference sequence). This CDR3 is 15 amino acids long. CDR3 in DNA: TGTGCCACGAAACAAGGTCAGCGCCCCACAGATACGCAGTATTTT. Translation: CATKQGQRPTDTQYF.

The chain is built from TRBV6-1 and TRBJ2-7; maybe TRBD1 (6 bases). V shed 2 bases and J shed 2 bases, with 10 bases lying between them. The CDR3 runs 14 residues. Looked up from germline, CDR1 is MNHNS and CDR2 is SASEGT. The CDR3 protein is CASSESGTPYEQYF. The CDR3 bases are TGTGCCAGCAGTGAATCCGGGACACCCTACGAGCAGTACTTC.

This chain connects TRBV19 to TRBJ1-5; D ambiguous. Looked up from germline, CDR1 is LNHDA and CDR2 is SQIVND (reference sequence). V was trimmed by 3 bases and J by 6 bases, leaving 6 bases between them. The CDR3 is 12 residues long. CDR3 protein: CASSMLGQPQHF. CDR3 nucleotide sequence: TGTGCCAGTAGTATGCTCGGTCAGCCCCAGCATTTT. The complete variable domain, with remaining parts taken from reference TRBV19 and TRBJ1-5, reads DGGITQSPKYLFRKEGQNVTLSCEQNLNHDAMYWYRQDPGQGLRLIYYSQIVNDFQKGDIAEGYSVSREKKESFPLTVTSAQKNPTAFYLCASSMLGQPQHFGDGTRLSIL.

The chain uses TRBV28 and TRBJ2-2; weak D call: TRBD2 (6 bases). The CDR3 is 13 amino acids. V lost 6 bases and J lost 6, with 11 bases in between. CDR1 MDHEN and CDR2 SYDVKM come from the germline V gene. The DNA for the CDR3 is TGTGCCAGCAGGCCCGGGACTCCCGGGGAGCTGTTTTTT. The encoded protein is CASRPGTPGELFF.

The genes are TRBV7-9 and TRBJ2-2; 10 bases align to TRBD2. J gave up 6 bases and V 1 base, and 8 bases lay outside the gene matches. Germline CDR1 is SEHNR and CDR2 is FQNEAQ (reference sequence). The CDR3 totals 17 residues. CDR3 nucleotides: TGTGCCAGCAGCTTAGGAGGACTAGCGGTTAACCCCGGGGAGCTGTTTTTT. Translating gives CASSLGGLAVNPGELFF. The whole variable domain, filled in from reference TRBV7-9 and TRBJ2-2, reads DTGVSQNPRHKITKRGQNVTFRCDPISEHNRLYWYRQTLGQGPEFLTYFQNEAQLEKSRLLSDRFSAERPKGSFSTLEIQRTEQGDSAMYLCASSLGGLAVNPGELFFGEGSRLTVL.

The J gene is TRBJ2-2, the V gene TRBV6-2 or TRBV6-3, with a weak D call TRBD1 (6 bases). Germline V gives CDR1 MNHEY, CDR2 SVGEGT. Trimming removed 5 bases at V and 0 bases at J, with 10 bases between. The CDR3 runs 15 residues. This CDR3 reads CASSTGRSNTGELFF. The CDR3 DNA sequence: TGTGCCAGCAGTACAGGGCGGTCGAACACCGGGGAGCTGTTTTTT.

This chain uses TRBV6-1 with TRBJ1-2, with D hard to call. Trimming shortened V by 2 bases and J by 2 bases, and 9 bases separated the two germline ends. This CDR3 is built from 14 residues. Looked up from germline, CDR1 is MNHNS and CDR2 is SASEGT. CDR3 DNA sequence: TGTGCCAGCAGTGAATCGCCGGTGAACTATGGCTACACCTTC. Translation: CASSESPVNYGYTF.

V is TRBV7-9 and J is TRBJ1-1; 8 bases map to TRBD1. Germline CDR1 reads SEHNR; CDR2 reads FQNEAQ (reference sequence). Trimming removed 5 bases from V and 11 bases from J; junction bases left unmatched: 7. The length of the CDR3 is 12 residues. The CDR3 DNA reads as TGTGCCAGCAGCATGTTACAGGGGGACGCTTTCTTT. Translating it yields CASSMLQGDAFF.

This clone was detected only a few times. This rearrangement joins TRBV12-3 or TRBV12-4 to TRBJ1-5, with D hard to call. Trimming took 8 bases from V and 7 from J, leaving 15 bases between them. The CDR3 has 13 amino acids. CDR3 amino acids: CASEASSGQPQHF. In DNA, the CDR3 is TGTGCCAGCGAAGCCTCCTCGGGACAGCCCCAGCATTTT.